The entry below describes one T cell receptor (beta chain). This record comes from a study of blood T cell repertoires in COVID-19. Turning to the study itself: COVID-19 samples from acute and convalescent phases originated in the United States, Italy and Spain. Sample material is recorded as cDNA or gDNA derived from T cells, B-cell-depleted T cells, or PBMCs.

In the original analysis: Nucleated cell counts were estimated from reference gene primer amplification. TCRdb keeps only in-frame clones here, not all; method: immunoSEQ multiplex PCR. V, J and clone size reflect that table, while D and trimming were determined from the DNA. Of roughly 160,000 clones listed, about 85% are singletons. Seattle patients were enrolled during active infection and followed longitudinally. CDR1 is SGHDT and CDR2 is YYEEEE in the germline V gene. Trimming took 4 bases from V and 6 from J, leaving 7 bases between them. The CDR3 spans 12 residues. Sequencing was carried out using peripheral blood. The rearrangement links TRBV5-6 to TRBJ2-2; D gene uncertain. The source is a woman older than 75 with COVID-19, enrolled during active disease. CDR3 nucleotides: TGTGCCAGCAGCCCGGTAGCCGGGGAGCTGTTTTTT. Protein: CASSPVAGELFF.